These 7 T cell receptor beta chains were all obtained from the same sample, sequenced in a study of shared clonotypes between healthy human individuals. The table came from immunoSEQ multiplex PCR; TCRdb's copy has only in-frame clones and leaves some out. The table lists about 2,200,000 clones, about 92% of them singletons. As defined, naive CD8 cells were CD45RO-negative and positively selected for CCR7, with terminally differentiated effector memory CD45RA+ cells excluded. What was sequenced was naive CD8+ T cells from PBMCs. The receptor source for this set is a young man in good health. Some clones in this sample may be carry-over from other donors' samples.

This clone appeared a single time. Here the CDR3 DNA reads TGTGCCAGCAGTCCATTTAGCTCCTACAATGAGCAGTTCTTC. As protein: CASSPFSSYNEQFF. The chain links TRBV27 to TRBJ2-1; no firm D call. Trimming cost V 5 bases and J 0 bases, with 8 bases left between them. Germline assignment: CDR1 MNHEY and CDR2 SMNVEV (reference sequence). This CDR3 comprises 14 residues.

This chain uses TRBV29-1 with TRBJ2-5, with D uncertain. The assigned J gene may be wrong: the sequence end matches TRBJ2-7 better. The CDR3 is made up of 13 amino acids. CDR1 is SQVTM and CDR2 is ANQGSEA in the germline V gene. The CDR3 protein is CSVEGASKYEQYF. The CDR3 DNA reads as TGCAGCGTTGAAGGTGCGTCTAAATACGAGCAGTACTTC.

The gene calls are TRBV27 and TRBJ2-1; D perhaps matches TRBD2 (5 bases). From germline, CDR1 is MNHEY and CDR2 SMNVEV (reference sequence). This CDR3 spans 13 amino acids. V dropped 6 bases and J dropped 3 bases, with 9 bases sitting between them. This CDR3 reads CASSQRNYNEQFF. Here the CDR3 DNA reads TGTGCCAGCAGCCAGCGGAACTACAATGAGCAGTTCTTC.

The CDR3 sequence is CASSRLAGGPGTGELFF. DNA of the CDR3: TGTGCCAGCAGCAGGTTAGCGGGAGGGCCGGGCACCGGGGAGCTGTTTTTT. The genes are TRBV5-6 and TRBJ2-2; 11 bases match TRBD2. CDR3 length equals 17 residues. CDR1 SGHDT and CDR2 YYEEEE come from the germline V gene. The V segment lost 4 bases and the J segment 4 bases; nucleotides outside the gene matches: 9.

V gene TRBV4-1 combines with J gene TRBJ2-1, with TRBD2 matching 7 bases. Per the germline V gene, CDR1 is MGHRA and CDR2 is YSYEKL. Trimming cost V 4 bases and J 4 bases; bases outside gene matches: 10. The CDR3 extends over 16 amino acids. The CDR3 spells CASSPPPSGLYNEQFF. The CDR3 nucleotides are TGCGCCAGCAGCCCACCCCCTAGCGGATTATACAATGAGCAGTTCTTC.

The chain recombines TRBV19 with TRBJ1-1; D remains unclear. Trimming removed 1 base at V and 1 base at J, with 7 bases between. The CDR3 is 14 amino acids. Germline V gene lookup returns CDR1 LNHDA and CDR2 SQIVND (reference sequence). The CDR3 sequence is CASSIVSKNTEAFF. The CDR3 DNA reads TGTGCCAGTAGTATAGTGTCTAAGAACACTGAAGCTTTCTTT. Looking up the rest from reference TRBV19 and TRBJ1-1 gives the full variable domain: DGGITQSPKYLFRKEGQNVTLSCEQNLNHDAMYWYRQDPGQGLRLIYYSQIVNDFQKGDIAEGYSVSREKKESFPLTVTSAQKNPTAFYLCASSIVSKNTEAFFGQGTRLTVV.

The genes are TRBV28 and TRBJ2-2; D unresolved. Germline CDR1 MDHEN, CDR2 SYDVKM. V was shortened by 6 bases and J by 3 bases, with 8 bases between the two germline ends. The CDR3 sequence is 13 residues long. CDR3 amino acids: CASRGMDTGELFF. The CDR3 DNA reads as TGTGCCAGCAGGGGGATGGACACCGGGGAGCTGTTTTTT.